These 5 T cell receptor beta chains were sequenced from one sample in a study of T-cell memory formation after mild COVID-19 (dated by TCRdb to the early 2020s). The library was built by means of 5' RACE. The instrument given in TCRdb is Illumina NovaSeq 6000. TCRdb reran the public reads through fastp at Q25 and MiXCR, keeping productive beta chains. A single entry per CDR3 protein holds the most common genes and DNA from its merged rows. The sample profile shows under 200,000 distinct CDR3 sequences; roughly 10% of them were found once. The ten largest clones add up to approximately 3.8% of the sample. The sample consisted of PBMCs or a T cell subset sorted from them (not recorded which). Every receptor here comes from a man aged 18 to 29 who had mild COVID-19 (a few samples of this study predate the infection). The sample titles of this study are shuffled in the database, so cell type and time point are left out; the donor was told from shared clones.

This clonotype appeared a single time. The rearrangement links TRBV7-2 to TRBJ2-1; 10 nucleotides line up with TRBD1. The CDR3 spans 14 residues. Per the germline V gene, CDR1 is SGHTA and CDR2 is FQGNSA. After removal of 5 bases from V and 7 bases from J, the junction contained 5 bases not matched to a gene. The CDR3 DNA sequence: TGTGCCAGCAGCCGGACAGGGGGGTGGAATGAGCAGTTCTTC. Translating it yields CASSRTGGWNEQFF.

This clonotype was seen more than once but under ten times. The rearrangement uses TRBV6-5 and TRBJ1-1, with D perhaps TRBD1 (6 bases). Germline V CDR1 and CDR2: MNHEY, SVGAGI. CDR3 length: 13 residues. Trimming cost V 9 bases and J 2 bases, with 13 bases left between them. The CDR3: CARIQGRNTEAFF. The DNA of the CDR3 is TGTGCCAGAATACAGGGTAGAAACACTGAAGCTTTCTTT.

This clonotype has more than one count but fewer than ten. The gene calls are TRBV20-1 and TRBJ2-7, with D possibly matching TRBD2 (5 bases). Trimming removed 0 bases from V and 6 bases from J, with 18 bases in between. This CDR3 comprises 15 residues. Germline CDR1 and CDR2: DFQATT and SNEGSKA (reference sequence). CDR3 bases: TGCAGTGCTAGAGAAGCGGCAAGGAACCGCGGCGAGCAGTACTTC. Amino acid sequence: CSAREAARNRGEQYF.

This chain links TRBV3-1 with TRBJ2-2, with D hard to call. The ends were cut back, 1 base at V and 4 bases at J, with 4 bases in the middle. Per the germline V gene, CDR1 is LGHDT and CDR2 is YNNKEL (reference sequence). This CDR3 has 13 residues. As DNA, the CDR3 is TGTGCCAGCAGCCAAGTGGGCACCGGGGAGCTGTTTTTT. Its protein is CASSQVGTGELFF.

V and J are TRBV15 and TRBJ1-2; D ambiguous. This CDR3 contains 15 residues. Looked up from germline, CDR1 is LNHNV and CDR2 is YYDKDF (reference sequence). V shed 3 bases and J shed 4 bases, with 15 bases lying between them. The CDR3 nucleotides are TGTGCCACCAGCAGGGCCGGGTCAACGGGCTATGGCTACACCTTC. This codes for CATSRAGSTGYGYTF.